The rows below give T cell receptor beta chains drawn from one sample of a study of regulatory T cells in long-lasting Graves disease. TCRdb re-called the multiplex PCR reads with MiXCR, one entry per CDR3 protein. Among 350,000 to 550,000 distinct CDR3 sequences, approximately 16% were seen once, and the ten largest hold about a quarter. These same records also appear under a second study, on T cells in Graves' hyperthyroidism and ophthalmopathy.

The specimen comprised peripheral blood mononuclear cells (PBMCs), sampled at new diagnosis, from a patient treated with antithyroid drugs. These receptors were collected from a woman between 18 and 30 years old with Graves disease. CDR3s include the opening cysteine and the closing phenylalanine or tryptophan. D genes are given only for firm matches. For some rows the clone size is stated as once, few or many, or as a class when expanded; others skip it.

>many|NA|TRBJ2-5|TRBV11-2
TGTGCCAGCAGCTATAGGGGATTCCAAGAGACCCAGTACTTC
CASSYRGFQETQYF
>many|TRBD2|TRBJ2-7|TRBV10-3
TGTGCCACTGGGACTAGCGGGTCTAACTCCTACGAGCAGTACTTC
CATGTSGSNSYEQYF
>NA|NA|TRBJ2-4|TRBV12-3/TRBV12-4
TGTGCCAGCAGTTTAGTGACACAAGCCAAAAACATTCAGTACTTC
CASSLVTQAKNIQYF
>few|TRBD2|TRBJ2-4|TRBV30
TGTGCCTGGAGTTCCCGGGGACTAGCGGGAGTATACTTC
CAWSSRGLAGVYF
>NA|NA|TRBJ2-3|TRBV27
TGTGCCAGCAGTTTAGAGGCGGCCATTAGCACAGATACGCAGTATTTT
CASSLEAAISTDTQYF
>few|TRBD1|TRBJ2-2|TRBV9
TGTGCCAGCAGTATGGGACAGGGGGCCGGCGGGGAGCTGTTTTTT
CASSMGQGAGGELFF
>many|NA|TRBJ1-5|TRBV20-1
TGCAGTGCTGGGACGGTGTTACGGCCCCAGCATTTT
CSAGTVLRPQHF
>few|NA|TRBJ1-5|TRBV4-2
TGTGCCAGCAGCCAATGGGGTGAGCCCCAGCATTTT
CASSQWGEPQHF
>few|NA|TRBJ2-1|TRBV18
TGTGCCAGCTCACCGGGAACTAGGCAAAATGAGCAGTTCTTC
CASSPGTRQNEQFF
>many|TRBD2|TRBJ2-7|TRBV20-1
TGCAGTGCTGTATCCGGGACTAGCGGCGTCTACGAGCAGTACTTC
CSAVSGTSGVYEQYF
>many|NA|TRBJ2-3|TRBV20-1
TGCAGTTTCCTCGGGGGCGGGAGTGCAGATACGCAGTATTTT
CSFLGGGSADTQYF
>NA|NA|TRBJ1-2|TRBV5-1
TGCGCCAGCAGCTTGGCCGGAGACCGAGGAAACACCTTC
CASSLAGDRGNTF
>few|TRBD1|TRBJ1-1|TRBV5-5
TGTGCCAGCAGCTTGGCGGGACAGACCCGAGCTTTCTTT
CASSLAGQTRAFF
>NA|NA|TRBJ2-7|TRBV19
TGTGCCAGTGGCTCCCCGGGGTCCTACGAGCAGTACTTC
CASGSPGSYEQYF
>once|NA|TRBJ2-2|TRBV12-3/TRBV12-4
TGTGCCAGCAGTTTACTGGGATCGAACACCGGGGAGCTGTTTTTT
CASSLLGSNTGELFF
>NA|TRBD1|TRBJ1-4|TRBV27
TGTGCCAGCCGCCACAGGGGGGAAAAACTGTTTTTT
CASRHRGEKLFF
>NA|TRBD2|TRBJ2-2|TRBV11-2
TGTGCCAGCAGGGGGTTGTGGGAGGGCCCCGGGGAGCTGTTTTTT
CASRGLWEGPGELFF
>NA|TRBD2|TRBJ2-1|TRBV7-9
TGTGCCAGCAGCTCACAGGGCGGGAGGGCCAACAATGAGCAGTTCTTC
CASSSQGGRANNEQFF
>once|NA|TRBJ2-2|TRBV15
TGTGCCACCAGCAGAATCACCGGGGAGCTGTTTTTT
CATSRITGELFF
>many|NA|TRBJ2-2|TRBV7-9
TGTGCCAGCAGCCCCTCCGGGACTCCCACCGGGGAGCTGTTTTTT
CASSPSGTPTGELFF
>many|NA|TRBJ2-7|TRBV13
TGTGCCAGCAGCTCGGAGACTAGTCACAAGTCCTACGAGCAGTACTTC
CASSSETSHKSYEQYF
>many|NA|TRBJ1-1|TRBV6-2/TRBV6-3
TGTGCCAGCAGTGACGGGGAAATGAACACTGAAGCTTTCTTT
CASSDGEMNTEAFF
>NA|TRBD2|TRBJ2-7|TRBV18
TGTGCCAGCTCCCAGGGACTAGCGGTCCATACTACGGACTTC
CASSQGLAVHTTDF
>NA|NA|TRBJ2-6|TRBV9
TGTGCCAGCAGCGAAAGACCTGATGCGACAGGCGTCTCTGGGGCCAACGTCCTGACTTTC
CASSERPDATGVSGANVLTF
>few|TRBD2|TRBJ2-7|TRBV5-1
TGCGCCAGCAGAACCGGGACTAGTAAGTCGTCTACGGTCCACGAGCAGTACTTC
CASRTGTSKSSTVHEQYF
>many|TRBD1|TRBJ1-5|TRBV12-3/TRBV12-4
TGTGCCAGCAGTTTAGACCTCGGGACAGGGGATGATCAGCCCCAGCATTTT
CASSLDLGTGDDQPQHF
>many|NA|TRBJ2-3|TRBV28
TGTGCCAGCAGTCCTAGCCTGGGACCTCACACAGATACGCAGTATTTT
CASSPSLGPHTDTQYF
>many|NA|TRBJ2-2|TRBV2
TGTGCCAGCAGTGAAGCGTTGGTAACCGGGGAGCTGTTTTTT
CASSEALVTGELFF
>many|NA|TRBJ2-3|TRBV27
TGTGCCAGCAGAAAGGGGGGGAGGTCAGATACGCAGTATTTT
CASRKGGRSDTQYF
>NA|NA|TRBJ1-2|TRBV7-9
TGTGCCAGCAGCCCCATGACAGGAGGCTATGGCTACACCTTC
CASSPMTGGYGYTF
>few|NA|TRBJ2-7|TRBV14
TGTGCCAGCAGGTCCGGGACCAATTCGAGGGAGCAGTACTTC
CASRSGTNSREQYF
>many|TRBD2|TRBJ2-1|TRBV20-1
TGCAGTGCTCTGGGACTAGCGGGATTAAATGAGCAGTTCTTC
CSALGLAGLNEQFF
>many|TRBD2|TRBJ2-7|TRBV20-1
TGCAGTGCCCCGTCGGCTAGCGGGACGGTACAGGAGCAGTACTTC
CSAPSASGTVQEQYF
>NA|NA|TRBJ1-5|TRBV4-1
TGCGCCAGCAGCCGCCTTGCGGGTGACGGGAAGCAGCCCCAGCATTTT
CASSRLAGDGKQPQHF
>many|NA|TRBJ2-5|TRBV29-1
TGCAGCGTTGTGAAGGCTAGCACGGAGACCCAGTACTTC
CSVVKASTETQYF
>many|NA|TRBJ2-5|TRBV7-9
TGTGCCAGCAGTTCAGGGGAGCAAGAGACCCAGTACTTC
CASSSGEQETQYF
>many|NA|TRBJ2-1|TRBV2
TGTGCCAGCACCGCTAAGGAATACAATGAGCAGTTCTTC
CASTAKEYNEQFF
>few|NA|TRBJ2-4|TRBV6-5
TGTGCCAGCAGTTCGGCGGGACACTTAGCCAAAAACATTCAGTACTTC
CASSSAGHLAKNIQYF
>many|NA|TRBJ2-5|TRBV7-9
TGTGCCAGCAGCCGGGACGGGCTGTTTCAAGAGACCCAGTACTTC
CASSRDGLFQETQYF
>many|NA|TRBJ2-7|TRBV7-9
TGTGCCAGCAGCGACCCCGGGGAGCGGTACAACTACGAGCAGTACTTC
CASSDPGERYNYEQYF
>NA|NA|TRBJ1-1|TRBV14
TGTGCCAGCAGCCGCCGGGGAGGTTGGACTGAAGCTTTCTTT
CASSRRGGWTEAFF
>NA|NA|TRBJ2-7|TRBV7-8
TGTGCCAGCAGCGGAACCGGGACAAAGTGCGAGCAGTACTTC
CASSGTGTKCEQYF
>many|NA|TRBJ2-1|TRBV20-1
TGCAGTGCCGGCCCGAGGGAGCAGTTCTTC
CSAGPREQFF
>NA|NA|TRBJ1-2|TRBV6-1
TGTGCCAGCAGTGAAGATAGGGGGTATTATGGCTACACCTTC
CASSEDRGYYGYTF
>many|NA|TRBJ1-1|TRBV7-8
TGTGCCAGCAGCTTACAGGCGACAGTTAACACTGAAGCTTTCTTT
CASSLQATVNTEAFF
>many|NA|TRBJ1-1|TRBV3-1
TGTGCCAGCAGCCAAGATAATAAAGCCGGTGAAGCTTTCTTT
CASSQDNKAGEAFF
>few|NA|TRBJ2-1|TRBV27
TGTGCCAGCCGTGCTATCGACTCCTACAATGAGCAGTTCTTC
CASRAIDSYNEQFF
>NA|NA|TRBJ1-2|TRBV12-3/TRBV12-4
TGTGCCAGCGCAACAGGTGCCGTGGGGAATGGCTACACCTTC
CASATGAVGNGYTF